The entry below gives a single TCR beta chain sequence along with its context. This entry comes from a study of ipilimumab plus nivolumab after autologous stem cell transplantation. Using immunoSEQ multiplex PCR, the repertoire was profiled, and TCRdb retains in-frame clones only, with some absent. The table shows approximately 40,000 clones, with nearly 95% occurring only once. V lost 2 bases, J lost 5 bases, and 3 bases stayed unmatched. Germline CDR1 LGHNT, CDR2 FRNRAP. This CDR3 region has 15 residues. The sequence was collected from a male donor with multiple myeloma. Sequenced here: PBMCs, sampled in a trial of ipilimumab plus nivolumab as post-transplant consolidation. V and J are TRBV12-5 and TRBJ2-1, with 10 bases lining up with TRBD2. This chain's CDR3 is CASGLSGRAHNEQFF. CDR3 DNA sequence: TGTGCTAGTGGTTTGAGCGGGAGGGCCCACAATGAGCAGTTCTTC.